This T cell receptor beta chain was sequenced in a study of cytomegalovirus exposure and HLA in healthy donors. The PCR employed 60 Vbeta primers together with 13 Jbeta primers. Produced via immunoSEQ multiplex PCR; TCRdb's table is partial and in-frame only. This sample yields 150,000 or so clones, of which over 60% are seen a single time; roughly 1.6% belongs to the top ten. As for this clone: Other nucleotide sequences from this sample produce the same CDR3.

The CDR3 consists of 13 residues. CDR1 is SGHRS, CDR2 YFSETQ, per germline. Trimming pared 2 bases from V and 1 base from J, leaving 6 bases between. The sequencing sample was made of PBMCs. This rearrangement joins TRBV5-1 to TRBJ1-1, with D uncertain. The TCR originated in a girl under 18 in good health and CMV-seronegative. The CDR3 DNA is TGCGCCAGCAGCTTTGGAGGGAACACTGAAGCTTTCTTT. Translating gives CASSFGGNTEAFF.